A selection of T cell receptor beta chains follows, all from one sample in a study of early T cells in non-severe SARS-CoV-2 infection. TCRdb independently ran MiXCR on the 5' RACE reads; one entry per CDR3 protein. The repertoire holds 40,000 or so distinct CDR3 sequences, approximately 8% seen once, with under 15% in the top ten. Sequenced here: whole blood, sampled at baseline. The receptors shown here come from an adult who was a healthcare worker with PCR-confirmed SARS-CoV-2 infection or an uninfected control (not recorded which). Both conserved end residues are part of each CDR3. D genes are given only for firm matches. Not all rows give a size; the values are once, few, many and, for expanded clones, a class.

v_call	d_call	j_call	cdr3_length	clone_size	cdr3_nt	cdr3_aa
TRBV3-1	.	TRBJ1-1	12	many	TGTGCCAGCAGCCAAGGTGGGGGTTTAGCTTTCTTT	CASSQGGGLAFF
TRBV28	TRBD1	TRBJ1-2	16	.	TGTGCCAGCAGTGGACTTTCGTTAGGGGGCGGATATGGCTACACCTTC	CASSGLSLGGGYGYTF
TRBV7-6	.	TRBJ1-6	17	many	TGTGCCAGCAGCTTAGGGGGGGAGAGTTCCTATAATTCACCCCTCCACTTT	CASSLGGESSYNSPLHF
TRBV7-2	.	TRBJ2-5	15	few	TGTGCCAGCAGCCGCACAGCGGGGACACAAGAGACCCAGTACTTC	CASSRTAGTQETQYF
TRBV15	.	TRBJ2-1	16	many	TGTGCCACCAGCAGAGATCCCCGGAAGGGATACAATGAGCAGTTCTTC	CATSRDPRKGYNEQFF
TRBV7-2	TRBD2	TRBJ2-1	17	.	TGTGCCAGCCTTCTAGCGGGGGGCCCTAACTCCTACAATGAGCAGTTCTTC	CASLLAGGPNSYNEQFF
TRBV7-8	TRBD2	TRBJ2-7	18	many	TGTGCCAGCAGCTTAGCGCGCTTAGCGGGAGGGCGGACCCTGGAGCAGTACTTC	CASSLARLAGGRTLEQYF
TRBV5-4	.	TRBJ1-6	16	.	TGTGCCAGCAGCTTGGGGGGGGCGGCCGGTAATTCACCCCTCCACTTT	CASSLGGAAGNSPLHF
TRBV6-2/TRBV6-3	.	TRBJ2-2	16	.	TGTGCCAGCAGTTACGTAGGTCGGCCGCGCCCCGGGGAGCTGTTTTTT	CASSYVGRPRPGELFF
TRBV10-1	.	TRBJ2-7	13	many	TGCGCCAGCAGTGAGTCGGAGACATACGAGCAGTACTTC	CASSESETYEQYF
TRBV29-1	.	TRBJ1-2	9	few	TGCAGCGTGAGCTCCGGCTACACCTTC	CSVSSGYTF
TRBV7-3	TRBD2	TRBJ2-2	16	few	TGTGCCAGCAGCTTACACGGGGGGGCTAACACCGGGGAGCTGTTTTTT	CASSLHGGANTGELFF
TRBV7-9	TRBD2	TRBJ2-3	15	few	TGTGCCAGCAGCTTCTGGACTAGCGGAGGGGATACGCAGTATTTT	CASSFWTSGGDTQYF
TRBV2	.	TRBJ1-2	14	few	TGTGCCAGCAAAGGGTCGCAGTGGGACCGAAAAACCACCTTC	CASKGSQWDRKTTF
TRBV29-1	.	TRBJ2-7	12	few	TGCAGCGTGAACAGGGACGGCTACGAGCAGTACTTC	CSVNRDGYEQYF
TRBV5-4	TRBD1	TRBJ2-5	15	few	TGTGCCAGCAGCCAGGGACAGGGGGGGGTTGAGACCCAGTACTTC	CASSQGQGGVETQYF
TRBV20-1	TRBD2	TRBJ2-7	13	.	TGCAGTGCTACTAGCGGGGCCTCCTACGAGCAGTACTTC	CSATSGASYEQYF
TRBV27	.	TRBJ2-1	13	many	TGTGCCAGCACCGGGGGTGCCTACAATGAGCAGTTCTTC	CASTGGAYNEQFF
TRBV6-5	.	TRBJ2-5	16	many	TGTGCCAGCAGTTACTCGAGACCTACCACGGGAGAGACCCAGTACTTC	CASSYSRPTTGETQYF
TRBV12-3/TRBV12-4	.	TRBJ2-5	15	few	TGTGCCAGCAGTTCCGAGGGACGGATTCAAGAGACCCAGTACTTC	CASSSEGRIQETQYF
TRBV12-3/TRBV12-4	TRBD2	TRBJ2-1	15	.	TGTGCCAGCAGTTTCGGCAGCGGGGGCTACAATGAGCAGTTCTTC	CASSFGSGGYNEQFF
TRBV6-1	TRBD1	TRBJ2-3	15	.	TGTGCCAGCAGCGGAAACAGGGGGCCGGGAGATACGCAGTATTTT	CASSGNRGPGDTQYF
TRBV7-7	.	TRBJ2-2	13	.	TGTGCTAGCAGCTCCGCCCTTACCGGGGAGCTGTTTTTT	CASSSALTGELFF
TRBV6-5	.	TRBJ1-5	13	.	TGTGCCAGCAGTGCCCGGACCAATCAGCCCCAGCATTTT	CASSARTNQPQHF
TRBV7-6	.	TRBJ2-5	15	.	TGTGCCAGCAGCCAATCGAGGCCTTCGGGGGAGACCCAGTACTTC	CASSQSRPSGETQYF
TRBV4-3	TRBD1	TRBJ2-7	16	.	TGCGCCAGCAGCCAAGATGACAGGGAGCAGCTCTACGAGCAGTACTTC	CASSQDDREQLYEQYF
TRBV6-6	.	TRBJ1-5	15	.	TGTGCCAGCAGACCAAGGGGGGATAGCAATCAGCCCCAGCATTTT	CASRPRGDSNQPQHF
TRBV12-3/TRBV12-4	.	TRBJ1-1	15	.	TGTGCCAGCACCTTAGGGGGGAGTTTGAACACTGAAGCTTTCTTT	CASTLGGSLNTEAFF
TRBV11-2	TRBD2	TRBJ2-7	14	few	TGTGCCACCCGGACTAGCCGAAGCTCCTACGAGCAGTACTTC	CATRTSRSSYEQYF
TRBV7-9	.	TRBJ2-6	15	many	TGTGCCAGCAGCTTAATTGAGTCTGGGGCCAACGTCCTGACTTTC	CASSLIESGANVLTF
TRBV5-1	.	TRBJ1-5	15	.	TGCGCCATCAGCAAGGAACCGGGCCGGAATCAGCCCCAGCATTTT	CAISKEPGRNQPQHF
TRBV28	.	TRBJ2-7	14	medium-sized	TGTGCCAGCAGTTTAAAAACTAACTCCTACGAGCAGTACTTC	CASSLKTNSYEQYF
TRBV24-1	TRBD1	TRBJ2-1	16	many	TGTGCCACCAGTGAACCAAAACAGGGGTCGGTCAATGAGCAGTTCTTC	CATSEPKQGSVNEQFF
TRBV27	.	TRBJ1-2	13	few	TGTGCCAGTCGCCGGGGGGGGACGACCGGCTACACCTTC	CASRRGGTTGYTF
TRBV5-1	.	TRBJ2-2	13	.	TGCGCCAGCAGCTCGGAGGGCACCGGGGAGCTGTTTTTT	CASSSEGTGELFF
TRBV12-2	.	TRBJ2-3	18	many	TGTGCAAGTCGCTTAGTGATAAAGGACAGGGAGGTTGAAGATACGCAGTATTTT	CASRLVIKDREVEDTQYF
TRBV6-5	.	TRBJ2-2	16	many	TGTGCCAGCAGTTACTCGTCGGGACGGAACACCGGGGAGCTGTTTTTT	CASSYSSGRNTGELFF
TRBV3-1	.	TRBJ2-2	17	few	TGTGCCAGCAGCCAGGAGTTGGGGACGAGGCCCACCGGGGAGCTGTTTTTT	CASSQELGTRPTGELFF
TRBV11-2	TRBD1	TRBJ2-7	15	few	TGTGCCAGCAGTGCCACAGGGGGCGCGGCCTACGAGCAGTACTTC	CASSATGGAAYEQYF
TRBV18	.	TRBJ2-7	14	.	TGTGCCAGCTCACGGGAACACAGTTTCTCCGAGCAGTACTTC	CASSREHSFSEQYF
TRBV20-1	.	TRBJ2-7	13	.	TGCAGTGCTAGACTCGGACTTACATACGAGCAGTACTTC	CSARLGLTYEQYF
TRBV10-2	TRBD1	TRBJ2-7	12	few	TGCGCCAGCGGACAGGGTCCCTACGAGCAGTACTTC	CASGQGPYEQYF
TRBV13	.	TRBJ2-1	15	.	TGTGCCAGCAGCTTAGGAACGAGCTCCTACAATGAGCAGTTCTTC	CASSLGTSSYNEQFF
TRBV20-1	.	TRBJ2-5	13	.	TGCAGTGTCCCACGGGCGGGGTTGGAGACCCAGTACTTC	CSVPRAGLETQYF
TRBV27	TRBD1	TRBJ2-3	12	.	TGTGCCAGCAGTTTGACAGGGGATACGCAGTATTTT	CASSLTGDTQYF
TRBV5-4	TRBD1	TRBJ1-1	14	many	TGTGCCAGCAGCCAGGGACAGCAGAACACTGAAGCTTTCTTT	CASSQGQQNTEAFF
TRBV15	TRBD1	TRBJ2-3	15	many	TGTGCCACCAGCACGAAAGGACAGGCCTCAGATACGCAGTATTTT	CATSTKGQASDTQYF
TRBV3-1	TRBD1	TRBJ2-1	16	.	TGTGCCAGCAGCCAAGCCGGGACAGGGCCCTACAATGAGCAGTTCTTC	CASSQAGTGPYNEQFF
TRBV7-2	TRBD1	TRBJ1-5	15	many	TGTGCCAGCAGCTTTTTTCAGGGGGCTGGGCAGCCCCAGCATTTT	CASSFFQGAGQPQHF
TRBV20-1	TRBD1	TRBJ2-7	14	few	TGCAGTGCCAAACAAGGGGGCAGGGACTACGAGCAGTACTTC	CSAKQGGRDYEQYF
TRBV28	TRBD1	TRBJ1-4	16	few	TGTGCCAGCAGTGGCCTCGGGACAGGGGGCGCGGGAAAACTGTTTTTT	CASSGLGTGGAGKLFF
TRBV2	TRBD2	TRBJ2-2	13	few	TGTGCCAGCGGGACTAGGCGCACCGGGGAGCTGTTTTTT	CASGTRRTGELFF
TRBV5-1	.	TRBJ2-1	15	few	TGCGCCAGCAGCTTGGTCCTTCAGGGGTCCAATGAGCAGTTCTTC	CASSLVLQGSNEQFF